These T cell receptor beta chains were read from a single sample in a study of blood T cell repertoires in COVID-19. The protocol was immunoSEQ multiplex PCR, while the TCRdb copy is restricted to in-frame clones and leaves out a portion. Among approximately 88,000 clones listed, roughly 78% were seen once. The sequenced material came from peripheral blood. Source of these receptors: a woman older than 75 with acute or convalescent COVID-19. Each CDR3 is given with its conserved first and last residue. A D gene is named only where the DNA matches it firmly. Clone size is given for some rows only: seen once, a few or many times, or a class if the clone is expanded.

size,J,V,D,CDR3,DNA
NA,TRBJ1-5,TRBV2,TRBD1,CASSEQGVDQPQHF,TGTGCCAGCAGTGAACAGGGGGTTGATCAGCCCCAGCATTTT
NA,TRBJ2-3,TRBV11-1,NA,CASSTSTDTQYF,TGTGCCAGCAGTACAAGCACAGATACGCAGTATTTT
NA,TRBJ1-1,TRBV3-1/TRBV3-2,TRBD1,CASSQTHRGQNTEAFF,TGTGCCAGCAGCCAAACCCACAGGGGACAGAACACTGAAGCTTTCTTT
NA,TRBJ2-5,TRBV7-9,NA,CASSLVRIVLSSQETQYF,TGTGCCAGCAGCTTAGTGAGGATTGTTTTAAGCAGCCAAGAGACCCAGTACTTC
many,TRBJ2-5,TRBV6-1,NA,CASSEDTLTQYF,TGTGCCAGCAGTGAGGACACCCTGACCCAGTACTTC
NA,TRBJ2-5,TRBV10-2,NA,CASSEMAVQETQYF,TGCGCCAGCAGTGAGATGGCAGTACAAGAGACCCAGTACTTC
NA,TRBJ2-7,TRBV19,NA,CASKGDSMDF,TGTGCCAGTAAAGGGGATAGCATGGACTTC
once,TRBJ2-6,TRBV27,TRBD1,CASSLGWDRDSGANVLTF,TGTGCCAGCAGTTTAGGATGGGACAGGGACTCTGGGGCCAACGTCCTGACTTTC
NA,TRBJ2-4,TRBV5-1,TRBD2,CASSLRSVGLAGGPKVAKNIQYF,TGCGCCAGCAGCTTGAGAAGCGTTGGACTAGCGGGAGGGCCGAAGGTAGCCAAAAACATTCAGTACTTC
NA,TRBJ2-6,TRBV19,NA,CASTPSNSGANVLTF,TGTGCCAGTACCCCCTCCAACTCGGGGGCCAACGTCCTGACTTTC
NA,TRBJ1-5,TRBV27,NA,CASSLRGRDQPQHF,TGTGCCAGCAGTTTAAGGGGAAGGGATCAGCCCCAGCATTTT
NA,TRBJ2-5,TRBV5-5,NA,CASSLGRPTQETQYF,TGTGCCAGCAGCTTGGGTCGCCCAACACAAGAGACCCAGTACTTC
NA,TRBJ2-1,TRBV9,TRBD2,CASTVSLAENEQFF,TGTGCCAGCACTGTGTCACTAGCGGAAAATGAGCAGTTCTTC
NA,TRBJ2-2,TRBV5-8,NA,CASSSTRFTGELFF,TGTGCCAGCAGTTCAACTAGATTCACCGGGGAGCTGTTTTTT
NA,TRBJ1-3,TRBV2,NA,CASSAGVSSGNTIYF,TGTGCCAGCAGCGCCGGAGTGAGCTCTGGAAACACCATATATTTT
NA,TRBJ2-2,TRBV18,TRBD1,CASSAQGPLSSEELFF,TGTGCCAGCTCAGCACAGGGGCCTCTTTCTTCCGAGGAGCTGTTTTTT
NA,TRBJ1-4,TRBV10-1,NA,CASSSGANEKLFF,TGCGCCAGCAGCTCCGGGGCTAATGAAAAACTGTTTTTT
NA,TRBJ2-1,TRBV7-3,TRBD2,CASSIGLDPAGSHEQFF,TGTGCCAGCAGCATAGGACTAGATCCAGCGGGGTCTCATGAGCAGTTCTTC
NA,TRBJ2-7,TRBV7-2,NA,CASRVTSYEQYF,TGTGCCAGCAGGGTGACTAGTTACGAGCAGTACTTC
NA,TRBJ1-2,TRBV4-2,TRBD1,CASSHNLGTEYGYTF,TGTGCCAGCAGCCATAACCTTGGGACAGAATATGGCTACACCTTC
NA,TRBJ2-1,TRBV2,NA,CASRDTRTGEQFF,TGTGCCAGCAGAGACACCCGGACGGGGGAGCAGTTCTTC
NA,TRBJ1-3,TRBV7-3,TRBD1,CASSPTGTGNTIYF,TGTGCCAGCAGCCCGACAGGGACTGGAAACACCATATATTTT
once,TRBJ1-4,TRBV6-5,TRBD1,CASSYRDRGLNEKLFF,TGTGCCAGCAGTTACAGGGACAGGGGTTTAAATGAAAAACTGTTTTTT
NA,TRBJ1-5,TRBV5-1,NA,CASSLEGYSNQPQHF,TGCGCCAGCAGCTTGGAGGGGTATAGCAATCAGCCCCAGCATTTT
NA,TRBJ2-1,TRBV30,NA,CAWSRLARDEQFF,TGTGCCTGGAGTAGGCTAGCTCGCGATGAGCAGTTCTTC
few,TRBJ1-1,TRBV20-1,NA,CSARHGEGAFF,TGCAGTGCTAGACACGGGGAGGGGGCTTTCTTT
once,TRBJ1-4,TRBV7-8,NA,CASSLSFRGSTNEKLFF,TGTGCCAGCAGCTTAAGTTTCAGGGGATCGACTAATGAAAAACTGTTTTTT
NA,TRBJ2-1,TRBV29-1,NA,CSVVRDSYNEQFF,TGCAGCGTTGTGAGGGACTCTTACAATGAGCAGTTCTTC
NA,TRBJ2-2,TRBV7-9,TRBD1,CASSYDRVTGELFF,TGTGCCAGCAGCTACGACAGGGTTACCGGGGAGCTGTTTTTT
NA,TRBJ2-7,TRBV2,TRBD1,CASTLPRDRDHKTSYEQYF,TGTGCCAGCACCCTACCCCGGGACAGGGACCATAAAACCTCCTACGAGCAGTACTTC
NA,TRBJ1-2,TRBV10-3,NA,CAIRDLGQTNYGYTF,TGTGCCATCAGGGACCTCGGACAGACTAACTATGGCTACACCTTC
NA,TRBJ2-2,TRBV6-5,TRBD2,CASSYDSGTGELFF,TGTGCCAGCAGTTACGATAGCGGGACCGGGGAGCTGTTTTTT
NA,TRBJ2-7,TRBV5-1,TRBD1,CASRSDRAGNYEQYF,TGCGCCAGCAGATCCGACAGGGCCGGCAACTACGAGCAGTACTTC
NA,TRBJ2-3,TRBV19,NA,CASTVIGGGPATDTQYF,TGTGCCAGTACGGTGATCGGAGGGGGCCCCGCCACAGATACGCAGTATTTT
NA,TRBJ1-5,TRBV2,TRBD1,CASSEAGGGNQPQHF,TGTGCCAGCAGTGAGGCAGGGGGCGGCAATCAGCCCCAGCATTTT
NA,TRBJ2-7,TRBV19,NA,CASSMGAPWAGDPYEQYF,TGTGCCAGTAGTATGGGGGCACCCTGGGCGGGAGATCCCTACGAGCAGTACTTC
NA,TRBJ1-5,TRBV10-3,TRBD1,CAISESTGKVGSNQPQHF,TGTGCCATCAGTGAGTCGACAGGGAAGGTCGGTAGCAATCAGCCCCAGCATTTT
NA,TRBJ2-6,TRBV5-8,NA,CASSRRDFLLSGANVLTF,TGTGCCAGCAGCCGAAGGGACTTTCTCCTCTCTGGGGCCAACGTCCTGACTTTC
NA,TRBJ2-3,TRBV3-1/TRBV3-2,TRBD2,CASSQFRLAGTDTQYF,TGTGCCAGCAGCCAATTCCGCCTAGCGGGCACAGATACGCAGTATTTT
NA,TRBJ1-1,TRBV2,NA,CASREREGTEAFF,TGTGCCAGCAGGGAGAGGGAAGGGACTGAAGCTTTCTTT
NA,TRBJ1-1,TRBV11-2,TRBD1,CASSFRTGMNTEAFF,TGTGCCAGCAGCTTCCGGACAGGAATGAACACTGAAGCTTTCTTT
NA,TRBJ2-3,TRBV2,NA,CASGQLTDTQYF,TGTGCCAGCGGGCAACTCACAGATACGCAGTATTTT
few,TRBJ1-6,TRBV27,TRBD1,CASSKTGTNSPLHF,TGTGCCAGCAGTAAGACAGGGACGAATTCACCCCTCCACTTT
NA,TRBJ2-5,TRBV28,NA,CASRTGIQGWETQYF,TGTGCCAGCAGAACCGGGATTCAAGGGTGGGAGACCCAGTACTTC
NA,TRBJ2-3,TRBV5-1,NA,CASSLTPGIADTDTQYF,TGCGCCAGCAGCTTGACCCCCGGGATAGCGGACACAGATACGCAGTATTTT
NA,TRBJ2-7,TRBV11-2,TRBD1,CASSLTHPGQGARGEQYF,TGTGCCAGCAGCTTAACTCACCCGGGACAGGGGGCGCGAGGCGAGCAGTACTTC
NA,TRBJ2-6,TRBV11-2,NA,CASSFAAGANVLTF,TGTGCCAGCAGCTTTGCGGCTGGGGCCAACGTCCTGACTTTC
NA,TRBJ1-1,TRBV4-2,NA,CASSRRERGHFIGNTEAFF,TGTGCCAGCAGCCGGAGGGAAAGGGGCCATTTTATTGGGAACACTGAAGCTTTCTTT
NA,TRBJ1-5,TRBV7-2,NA,CGTPHRPIGNQPQHF,TGTGGGACACCCCATCGACCGATCGGCAATCAGCCCCAGCATTTT
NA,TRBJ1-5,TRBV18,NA,CASSLGGYQPQHF,TGTGCCAGCTCACTCGGGGGTTATCAGCCCCAGCATTTT
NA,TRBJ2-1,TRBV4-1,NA,CASSQDLGASSYNEQFF,TGCGCCAGCAGCCAAGATCTGGGCGCCAGCTCCTACAATGAGCAGTTCTTC